What follows are 25 T cell receptor beta chains derived from one specimen sequenced in a study of T cell responses to AZD1222 COVID-19 vaccine. Generated by immunoSEQ multiplex PCR, the TCRdb table keeps only in-frame clones and is missing some. The sample lists about 86,000 clones; roughly nine tenths were seen once. The starting material was peripheral blood, obtained on day 0 of AZD1222 vaccination. These receptors were collected from an adult in good health.

The chain carries TRBV6-2 or TRBV6-3 and TRBJ1-2; a weak D match, TRBD1 (6 bases). The CDR3 is 15 residues long. Trimming cost V 5 bases and J 3 bases, with 16 bases left between them. CDR1 and CDR2 from the germline V gene are MNHEY and SVGEGT. The CDR3 spells CASSDAGTLDYGYTF. The CDR3 coding sequence is TGTGCCAGCAGTGACGCCGGGACATTGGACTATGGCTACACCTTC.

The chain combines TRBV12-3 or TRBV12-4 with TRBJ2-2; D is uncertain. V lost 5 bases and J 3 bases, leaving 7 bases between the germline ends. This CDR3 is built from 13 residues. Written as DNA, the CDR3 is TGTGCCAGCAGTCTCAAGGACACCGGGGAGCTGTTTTTT. It encodes CASSLKDTGELFF.

The chain has TRBV30 and TRBJ2-1, with a possible D match to TRBD2 (7 bases). Germline V gene sequence: CDR1 GTSNPN, CDR2 SVGIG (reference sequence). The germline V and J ends were trimmed by 3 bases and 4 bases, with 13 bases remaining between them. This CDR3 spans 14 amino acids. CDR3 region: CAWRGGGRYNEQFF. The CDR3 region has the DNA TGTGCCTGGAGGGGAGGGGGGAGGTACAATGAGCAGTTCTTC. The entire variable domain, with the rest obtained from reference TRBV30 and TRBJ2-1, is as follows: SQTIHQWPATLVQPVGSPLSLECTVEGTSNPNLYWYRQAAGRGLQLLFYSVGIGQISSEVPQNLSASRPQDRQFILSSKKLLLSDSGFYLCAWRGGGRYNEQFFGPGTRLTVL.

The chain uses TRBV5-6 and TRBJ2-1; 7 nucleotides line up with TRBD1. Per the germline V gene, CDR1 is SGHDT and CDR2 is YYEEEE. Trimming removed 3 bases from V and 9 bases from J; junction bases left unmatched: 6. The CDR3 has 13 residues. The CDR3 DNA follows: TGTGCCAGCAGCTCGGGTTCAGGGGGTGAGCAGTTCTTC. Translating gives CASSSGSGGEQFF.

The chain couples TRBV5-6 to TRBJ2-7; D is possibly TRBD1 or TRBD2 (6 bases each). The germline V gene has CDR1 SGHDT and CDR2 YYEEEE. V was clipped by 0 bases and J by 2 bases, with 9 bases between them. The CDR3 is 14 residues long. CDR3 in DNA: TGTGCCAGCAGCTTGGGGGGGGCGACCTACGAGCAGTACTTC. Protein: CASSLGGATYEQYF. Variable domain in full (rest from reference TRBV5-6 and TRBJ2-7): DAGVTQSPTHLIKTRGQQVTLRCSPKSGHDTVSWYQQALGQGPQFIFQYYEEEERQRGNFPDRFSGHQFPNYSSELNVNALLLGDSALYLCASSLGGATYEQYFGPGTRLTVT.

J is TRBJ2-1 and V is TRBV4-3; 9 bases fit TRBD2. Germline CDR1 reads LGHNA; CDR2 reads YSLEER. The CDR3 spans 20 residues. V lost 1 base and J lost 5; bases outside the gene matches: 18. The CDR3 nucleotides are TGCGCCAGCAGCCAAGGCGGCACCTTTCGCGGGGGGGCGTCGCACAATGAGCAGTTCTTC. Translating gives CASSQGGTFRGGASHNEQFF.

This sequence joins TRBV6-5 and TRBJ2-3; D gene ambiguous. This CDR3 comprises 13 residues. Germline V gene data show CDR1 as MNHEY and CDR2 as SVGAGI. Trimming removed 4 bases from V and 5 bases from J, with 10 bases in between. This CDR3 is CASSSHPVDTQYF. The CDR3 DNA follows: TGTGCCAGCAGTTCGCACCCGGTAGATACGCAGTATTTT.

The J gene is TRBJ1-2, the V gene TRBV29-1; D ambiguous. The CDR3 consists of 12 residues. Germline assignment: CDR1 SQVTM and CDR2 ANQGSEA. The ends were cut back, 4 bases at V and 6 bases at J, with 12 bases in the middle. CDR3 bases: TGCAGCGTTGGAATGCGGGAGGATGGCTACACCTTC. The encoded protein is CSVGMREDGYTF.

CDR3 sequence (DNA): TGTGCCAGCAGCTTGATGGGGACCCAGTACTTC. This codes for CASSLMGTQYF. The chain uses TRBV5-6 and TRBJ2-5, with D unclear. The V gene lost 1 base and the J gene lost 7 bases, with 5 bases spanning the gap. The CDR3 contains 11 residues. The germline V gene encodes CDR1 SGHDT and CDR2 YYEEEE.

The V call is TRBV18, the J call TRBJ2-7; the D is unclear. The CDR3 runs to 16 residues. Looked up from germline, CDR1 is KGHSH and CDR2 is LQKENI. V was pared by 3 bases and J by 4 bases, with 19 bases between. CDR3 in DNA: TGTGCCAGCTCACCCGACGACTCGCCTAGGTGGTACGAGCAGTACTTC. Translating it yields CASSPDDSPRWYEQYF.

The chain has TRBV6-1 and TRBJ1-5; no clear D gene. This CDR3 has 15 amino acids. From germline, CDR1 is MNHNS and CDR2 SASEGT. V lost 2 bases, J lost 2 bases, and 10 bases lay in between. CDR3 sequence reads: CASSELVTGNQPQHF. CDR3 in DNA: TGTGCCAGCAGTGAATTGGTTACAGGCAATCAGCCCCAGCATTTT.

This clone was found once. The chain links TRBV2 to TRBJ2-1; the match to TRBD2 covers 7 bases. The CDR3 spans 13 residues. V lost 6 bases, J lost 4 bases, and 3 bases stayed unmatched. Germline lookup yields CDR1 SNHLY and CDR2 FYNNEI. This CDR3 is CASRPAGYNEQFF. CDR3 nucleotides: TGTGCCAGCAGGCCAGCGGGATACAATGAGCAGTTCTTC.

The chain combines TRBV4-3 with TRBJ1-2; 8 positions match TRBD1. V shed 3 bases, J shed 0 bases, and the junction held 6 bases outside the gene matches. Germline CDR1 reads LGHNA; CDR2 reads YSLEER. The CDR3 totals 16 residues. CDR3 sequence: CASSQAGQGANYGYTF. The DNA of the CDR3 is TGCGCCAGCAGCCAGGCCGGACAGGGAGCTAACTATGGCTACACCTTC.

The chain couples TRBV5-1 to TRBJ2-3; 9 positions agree with TRBD2. The CDR3 is 18 amino acids. J gave up 0 bases and V 2 bases, and 10 bases lay outside the gene matches. Per the germline V gene, CDR1 is SGHRS and CDR2 is YFSETQ. Here the CDR3 reads CASSFWGGAGGSTDTQYF. CDR3 nucleotide sequence: TGCGCCAGCAGCTTTTGGGGCGGCGCGGGGGGGAGCACAGATACGCAGTATTTT.

The chain joins TRBV7-9 to TRBJ2-1; TRBD1 matches 7 bases. J lost 14 bases, V lost 4 bases, and 8 bases had no gene match. Germline V lookup: CDR1 SEHNR, CDR2 FQNEAQ (reference sequence). The CDR3 consists of 12 residues. The CDR3 here is CASSSPGTEEFF. The CDR3 DNA is TGTGCCAGCAGCTCCCCCGGGACAGAAGAGTTCTTC. Complete variable domain (other parts from reference TRBV7-9 and TRBJ2-1): DTGVSQNPRHKITKRGQNVTFRCDPISEHNRLYWYRQTLGQGPEFLTYFQNEAQLEKSRLLSDRFSAERPKGSFSTLEIQRTEQGDSAMYLCASSSPGTEEFFGPGTRLTVL.

This rearrangement joins TRBV6-5 to TRBJ1-3, with 9 nucleotides matching TRBD1. The CDR3 is 15 residues long. From germline, CDR1 is MNHEY and CDR2 SVGAGI. With V trimmed by 10 bases and J by 2 bases, 9 bases remained unmatched. Here the CDR3 DNA reads TGTGCCACGGGGGACAGGGAGTTTACTGGAAACACCATATATTTT. It encodes CATGDREFTGNTIYF.

This chain joins TRBV5-4 and TRBJ1-3, with TRBD1 as a possible D gene (6 bases). CDR3 length: 13 amino acids. Trimming left V 2 bases short and J 4 bases short, with 7 bases between. Per germline, CDR1 SGHNT and CDR2 YYREEE (reference sequence). The CDR3 protein is CASSFDRGNTIYF. CDR3 nucleotides: TGTGCCAGCAGCTTCGACAGGGGAAACACCATATATTTT.

V usage is TRBV28 and J usage is TRBJ2-1; 7 bases match TRBD2. The germline V gene encodes CDR1 MDHEN and CDR2 SYDVKM. This CDR3 is built from 12 residues. With V trimmed by 4 bases and J by 9 bases, 3 bases remained unmatched. The CDR3 DNA sequence: TGTGCCAGCAGTTCCGGACTAGTTGAGCAGTTCTTC. The encoded protein is CASSSGLVEQFF.

This clone appeared a single time. The chain carries TRBV6-2 or TRBV6-3 and TRBJ2-7; D unresolved. The CDR3 sequence is 14 residues long. Deletions cut 2 bases from V and 3 bases from J, with 11 bases between. CDR1 and CDR2 from the germline V gene are MNHEY and SVGEGT. The CDR3 DNA sequence: TGTGCCAGCAGTTACCTCGGCCGAAACTACGAGCAGTACTTC. This gives the protein CASSYLGRNYEQYF.

This chain joins TRBV6-1 and TRBJ1-6, with D possibly TRBD1 on 5 matching bases. The germline V gene encodes CDR1 MNHNS and CDR2 SASEGT. V gave up 3 bases and J gave up 3 bases, with 9 bases separating them. This CDR3 spans 15 amino acids. Here the CDR3 DNA reads TGTGCCAGCAGTGACGGTCAGGGCTATAATTCACCCCTCCACTTT. Translation gives CASSDGQGYNSPLHF.

The V call is TRBV15, the J call TRBJ2-2, with TRBD2 as a possible D gene (5 bases). Trimming pared 3 bases from V and 0 bases from J, leaving 20 bases between. The CDR3 consists of 19 residues. Germline V gene lookup returns CDR1 LNHNV and CDR2 YYDKDF (reference sequence). In nucleotides, the CDR3 is TGTGCCACCAGCAGCAAACTAGTCCACCAAAGTACGAACACCGGGGAGCTGTTTTTT. This codes for CATSSKLVHQSTNTGELFF.

Worth noting for this clone: Compared with germline, one end of the junction differs, possibly owing to a read error. The DNA of the CDR3 is TGTGCCAGCAGCACCGGACAGTGGCCACTATATCTCTTC. It yields the protein CASSTGQWPLYLF. The J gene is TRBJ2-1, the V gene TRBV28; weak D call: TRBD1 (6 bases). The length of the CDR3 is 13 residues. From germline, CDR1 is MDHEN and CDR2 SYDVKM.

This sequence joins TRBV10-3 and TRBJ2-2; D perhaps matches TRBD2 (6 bases). This CDR3 is 17 amino acids long. Trimming took 3 bases from V and 4 from J, leaving 18 bases between them. Germline CDR1 reads ENHRY; CDR2 reads SYGVKD. The CDR3, as DNA: TGTGCCATCAGTGACCCCGGAGGGAGAAAGAGCACCGGGGAGCTGTTTTTT. It translates to CAISDPGGRKSTGELFF.

The chain couples TRBV3-1 (or the pseudogene TRBV3-2) to TRBJ2-3; TRBD2 agrees at 10 bases. CDR3 length: 17 residues. Per the germline V gene, CDR1 is LGHDT and CDR2 is YNNKEL (reference sequence). The junction had 4 bases not matched to a gene; V was cut back by 1 base and J by 0 bases. CDR3 nucleotides: TGTGCCAGCAGCCAAGGGACTAGCGGACCCAGCACAGATACGCAGTATTTT. It yields the protein CASSQGTSGPSTDTQYF.

The chain is built from TRBV30 and TRBJ1-1; D gene uncertain. The CDR3 has 14 residues. Between the trimmed V and J ends, which lost 0 bases and 0 bases, there was a span of 8 bases. Germline values: CDR1 GTSNPN, CDR2 SVGIG (reference sequence). The CDR3 region is CAWSVTPMNTEAFF. Written as DNA, the CDR3 is TGTGCCTGGAGTGTAACCCCAATGAACACTGAAGCTTTCTTT.